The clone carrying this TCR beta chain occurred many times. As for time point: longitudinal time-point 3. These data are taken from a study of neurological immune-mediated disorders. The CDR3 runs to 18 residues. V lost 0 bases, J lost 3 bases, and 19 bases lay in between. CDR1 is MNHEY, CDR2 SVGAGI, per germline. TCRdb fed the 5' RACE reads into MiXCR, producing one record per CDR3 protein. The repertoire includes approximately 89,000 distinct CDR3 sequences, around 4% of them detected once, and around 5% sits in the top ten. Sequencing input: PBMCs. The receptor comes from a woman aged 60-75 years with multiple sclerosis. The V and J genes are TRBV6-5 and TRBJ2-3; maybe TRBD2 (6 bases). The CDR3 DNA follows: TGTGCCAGCAGTTACTCCCCCCCGGTGGGGCGGGGAACAGATACGCAGTATTTT. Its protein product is CASSYSPPVGRGTDTQYF.